Presented here are 13 T cell receptor beta chains from one specimen sequenced in a study of multiple sclerosis patients with progressive multifocal leukoencephalopathy. Sequencing was performed with immunoSEQ multiplex PCR; in TCRdb, only in-frame clones are kept and a portion is missing. The sample yields approximately 27,000 clones, approximately 85% seen once. Time point noted: time of PML onset. The sample consisted of PBMCs, taken from a patient treated with natalizumab. The receptor source for this set is a woman aged 25 to 39 with progressive multifocal leukoencephalopathy.

J is TRBJ2-7 and V is TRBV27; D may be TRBD1 (5 bases). Trimming shortened V by 3 bases and J by 0 bases, and 9 bases separated the two germline ends. Germline loops: CDR1 MNHEY, CDR2 SMNVEV (reference sequence). This CDR3 is built from 14 residues. CDR3 in DNA: TGTGCCAGCAGTTTTATAAGGGGCTCCTACGAGCAGTACTTC. The encoded protein is CASSFIRGSYEQYF.

In nucleotides, the CDR3 is TGTGCCAGCAGCTTAGATAACAGTAAGAGCTACGAGCAGTACTTC. As protein: CASSLDNSKSYEQYF. This chain connects TRBV7-6 to TRBJ2-7; D remains unclear. In germline, CDR1 is SGHVS, CDR2 FNYEAQ. The V end was cut by 1 base, the J end by 3 bases, with 13 bases between. The CDR3 consists of 15 residues.

A single count supports this clone. This chain links TRBV6-5 with TRBJ2-1; D not certain. The germline V gene has CDR1 MNHEY and CDR2 SVGAGI. CDR3 length: 13 amino acids. Trimming stripped 0 bases from V and 15 bases from J, with 15 bases between. CDR3 region: CASSYSMGTELFF. CDR3 DNA sequence: TGTGCCAGCAGTTACTCGATGGGAACGGAATTGTTCTTC.

The rearrangement links TRBV4-3 to TRBJ2-5; 10 bases fit TRBD2. V was pared by 1 base and J by 1 base, with 6 bases of the junction left unmatched. The CDR3 consists of 17 residues. From germline, CDR1 is LGHNA and CDR2 YSLEER. The CDR3 reads CASSQALAGARQETQYF. Here the CDR3 DNA reads TGCGCCAGCAGCCAAGCCCTAGCGGGGGCCCGCCAAGAGACCCAGTACTTC.

Concerning this clone: One end of the junction fails to match germline, which may point to a read error. The rearrangement links TRBV18 to TRBJ2-7; D is perhaps TRBD1 or TRBD2 (7 bases each). The CDR3 consists of 13 residues. Germline assignment: CDR1 KGHSH and CDR2 LQKENI. The DNA for the CDR3 is TGTGCCAGCTCACCATCAGGGGAGGGGGCCGCAGATTTC. As protein: CASSPSGEGAADF. Based on the CDR3 plus reference TRBV18 and TRBJ2-7, the full variable domain is NAGVMQNPRHLVRRRGQEARLRCSPMKGHSHVYWYRQLPEEGLKFMVYLQKENIIDESGMPKERFSAEFPKEGPSILRIQQVVRGDSAAYFCASSPSGEGAADFGPGTRLTVT.

This clone was counted a few times. The chain recombines TRBV6-5 with TRBJ2-7, with 13 bases identical to TRBD2. This CDR3 has 15 amino acids. Germline lookup yields CDR1 MNHEY and CDR2 SVGAGI. V was clipped by 5 bases and J by 2 bases; unmatched bases: 3. The CDR3 DNA follows: TGTGCCAGCAGTGGCACTAGCGGGGGGGCCTACGAGCAGTACTTC. It yields the protein CASSGTSGGAYEQYF.

The CDR3 nucleotides are TGTGCCAGTCGAGTAGGTGTCACAGATACGCAGTATTTT. This gives the protein CASRVGVTDTQYF. This rearrangement joins TRBV19 to TRBJ2-3, with D hard to call. Germline values: CDR1 LNHDA, CDR2 SQIVND (reference sequence). The CDR3 spans 13 residues. V was clipped by 8 bases and J by 2 bases, with 11 bases between them.

V gene TRBV14 combines with J gene TRBJ2-7; perhaps TRBD2 as D (5 bases). V lost 3 bases and J lost 6, with 18 bases in between. CDR3 length: 15 residues. Germline CDR1 SGHDN, CDR2 FVKESK. The CDR3 nucleotides are TGTGCCAGCAGCCAGGCTCGCGGGCAAGTAGGCGAGCAGTACTTC. It translates to CASSQARGQVGEQYF.

The chain recombines TRBV5-5 with TRBJ2-3; TRBD2 might be the D (6 bases). V lost 4 bases, J lost 3 bases, and 18 bases lay in between. Germline loops: CDR1 SGHKS, CDR2 YYEKEE (reference sequence). The CDR3 loop spans 16 amino acids. The CDR3 coding sequence is TGTGCCAGCAGCGGAACCGGGACTTCTAGTACAGATACGCAGTATTTT. Translation: CASSGTGTSSTDTQYF.

CDR3 DNA: TGTGCCAGCAGTTTCGACAGGGTTGACGAGCAGTACTTC. It encodes CASSFDRVDEQYF. The gene calls are TRBV11-1 and TRBJ2-7; TRBD1 matches at 7 bases. Germline trimming cut 6 bases from V and 5 bases from J; bases unmatched to any gene: 7. The CDR3 is 13 amino acids. CDR1 is SGHAT and CDR2 is FQDESV in the germline V gene (reference sequence).

This clone was recorded once. The CDR3 region has the DNA TGTGCCAGCAGCCCCCGGCGTAGTCTCCATGAGCAGTTCTTC. This gives the protein CASSPRRSLHEQFF. V gene TRBV7-2 combines with J gene TRBJ2-1; no firm D call. Per germline, CDR1 SGHTA and CDR2 FQGNSA. V dropped 5 bases and J dropped 8 bases, with 16 bases sitting between them. This CDR3 contains 14 residues.

V and J are TRBV4-2 and TRBJ2-1, with unresolved D. This CDR3 is 12 amino acids long. Looked up from germline, CDR1 is LGHNA and CDR2 is YNFKEQ. V lost 0 bases, J lost 11 bases, and 8 bases lay in between. Here the CDR3 reads CASSQDSQKQFF. The CDR3 DNA sequence: TGTGCCAGCAGCCAAGATAGCCAGAAGCAGTTCTTC.

This rearrangement joins TRBV5-1 to TRBJ2-7; possibly TRBD1 for D (6 bases). This CDR3 has 14 residues. Looked up from germline, CDR1 is SGHRS and CDR2 is YFSETQ. Trimming left V 4 bases short and J 5 bases short, with 16 bases between. The CDR3: CASSEDTGMDEQYF. CDR3 nucleotide sequence: TGCGCCAGCAGCGAGGATACAGGGATGGACGAGCAGTACTTC.